The entry that follows covers one TCR beta chain sequence. Clones were sequenced by immunoSEQ multiplex PCR, and TCRdb holds only the in-frame ones, with some missing. This repertoire shows about 130,000 clones, about 81% found once; its top ten account for about 18%. Patients in Seattle were enrolled during active infection, then followed longitudinally. The CDR3 totals 14 residues. Trimming took off 5 bases at V and 4 bases at J, with 15 bases between the two ends. Germline V gene data show CDR1 as MNHEY and CDR2 as SMNVEV (reference sequence). The data stem from a study of blood T cell repertoires in COVID-19. Across the study: The origin of the acute and convalescent COVID-19 samples was the United States, Italy and Spain. PBMCs, B-cell-depleted T cells, or T cells provided the cDNA or gDNA that made up the material.

Source material: peripheral blood. The receptor was isolated from a man aged 30 to 39 with COVID-19, enrolled during active disease. V usage is TRBV27 and J usage is TRBJ2-7; no clear D gene. For the CDR3, the DNA is TGTGCCAGCAGTCACCGTCAACCCGGGTACGAGCAGTACTTC. It codes for CASSHRQPGYEQYF.